Reported below is one T cell receptor beta chain. Its cognate antigen is unknown. The data were obtained in a study of Tregs in tolerant kidney transplant recipients. Study results and limitations: In tolerant patients, donor-specific Tregs outgrew total Tregs, suggesting antigen-driven expansion.

The CDR3 consists of 16 residues. Germline CDR1 SGHAT, CDR2 FQNNGV. After removal of 2 bases from V and 6 bases from J, the junction contained 9 bases not matched to a gene. Here immunoSEQ multiplex PCR was the method, and the copy in TCRdb shows in-frame clones only, minus some. The sample consists of 81,000 or so clones, more than 85% of them appearing once. Mixed chimerism was transient after nonmyeloablative marrow transplants from related graft donors. Unstimulated Tregs (CD4+CD25+CD127-) and CD4+CD25- non-Tregs were sorted from PBMCs. The sequences come from CD4+ T cells from blood (PBMCs), collected 24 months after the transplant. V and J are TRBV11-2 and TRBJ2-5; the match to TRBD2 covers 10 bases. The receptor's source is a human patient who received a combined kidney and bone marrow transplant. These T cells may partly come from the graft donor. As DNA, the CDR3 is TGTGCCAGCAGCTTAAATCCTAGCGGGGGCTGGCAGACCCAGTACTTC. Amino acid sequence: CASSLNPSGGWQTQYF.